The sequence of this TCR beta chain was determined in a study of Graves' ophthalmopathy and Graves' hyperthyroidism. Background on the study: Peripheral blood was gathered at the point of initial diagnosis, before any treatment started. Study-wide results and limits: Ophthalmopathy and stable hyperthyroidism were discriminated by a 13-signature model, with 85% to 90% sensitivity and 65% to 83% specificity.

This clonotype was counted many times. The antigen is undetermined. This is likely a read error, given that the CDR3 carries no conserved phenylalanine or tryptophan at its end. Because the CDR3's place on the DNA is in doubt, the DNA is left out and the CDR3 is given as listed by TCRdb. Per germline, CDR1 MDHEN and CDR2 SYDVKM. The CDR3 region is 12 residues in length, termini included. Investigators amplified TCR beta CDR3 regions from RNA transcripts. HTBI-primed RT-PCR formed the first round, and a multiplex PCR formed the second. TCRdb processed the multiplex PCR reads anew with MiXCR; each CDR3 protein has one entry. In the table there are 360,000 or so distinct CDR3 sequences, roughly 18% of which are singletons.

The sequence was obtained from a woman between 18 and 30 years old with Graves' ophthalmopathy. The gene calls are TRBV28 and TRBJ2-5; TRBD2 is taken as the D call from the table, unchecked against the DNA. Sequencing was carried out using peripheral blood. Here the CDR3 reads CASSFTSGKLHI.